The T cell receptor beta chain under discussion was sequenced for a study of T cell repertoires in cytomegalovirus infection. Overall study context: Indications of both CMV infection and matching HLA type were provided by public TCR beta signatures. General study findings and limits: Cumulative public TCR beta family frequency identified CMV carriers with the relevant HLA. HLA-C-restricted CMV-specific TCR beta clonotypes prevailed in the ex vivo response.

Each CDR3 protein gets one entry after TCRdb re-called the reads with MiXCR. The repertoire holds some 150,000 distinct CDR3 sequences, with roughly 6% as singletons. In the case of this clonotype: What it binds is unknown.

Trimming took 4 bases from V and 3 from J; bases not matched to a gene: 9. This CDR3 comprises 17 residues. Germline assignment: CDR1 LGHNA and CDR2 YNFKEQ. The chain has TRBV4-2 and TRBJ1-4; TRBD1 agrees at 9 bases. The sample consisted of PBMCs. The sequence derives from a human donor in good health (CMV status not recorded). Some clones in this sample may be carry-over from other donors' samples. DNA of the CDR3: TGTGCCAGCAGCCCCGCCCATCGGACAGGGGCTAATGAAAAACTGTTTTTT. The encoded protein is CASSPAHRTGANEKLFF.